This TCR beta chain originates from a study of blood T cell repertoires in COVID-19. Here immunoSEQ multiplex PCR was the method, and the copy in TCRdb shows in-frame clones only, minus some. The data show about 140,000 clones, 84% seen once. V dropped 5 bases and J dropped 11; count of bases not matched to a gene: 17. Germline CDR1 is SGHAT and CDR2 is FQNNGV. The CDR3 contains 16 residues. In Seattle, patients joined the study during active infection and were tracked longitudinally. The sample taken for sequencing was peripheral blood. The chain links TRBV11-2 to TRBJ2-3, with TRBD2 matching over 9 bases. The receptor was isolated from a man under 40 with COVID-19, enrolled during active disease. The CDR3 reads CASSPILAGHPDRQYF. The CDR3 bases are TGTGCCAGCAGCCCAATCCTAGCGGGGCACCCGGACCGGCAGTATTTT. The full variable domain, rest sourced from reference TRBV11-2 and TRBJ2-3, is EAGVAQSPRYKIIEKRQSVAFWCNPISGHATLYWYQQILGQGPKLLIQFQNNGVVDDSQLPKDRFSAERLKGVDSTLKIQPAKLEDSAVYLCASSPILAGHPDRQYFGPGTRLTVL.